Below, one T cell receptor beta chain is given with its context. What it binds is not known. The junction departs from germline at one end; a sequencing error may be responsible. The data were taken from a study of post-analysis software for immune sequencing data. Study-level findings and limits: Patients showed TRBV5-6, TRBV5-1 and TRBV20-1 among roughly five TRBV segments more frequent than in controls.

Sequencing libraries made from TCR beta cDNA carried unique molecular identifiers. TCRdb re-analysed the PCR reads in MiXCR, keeping a single row per CDR3 protein. The data show hundreds of thousands of distinct CDR3 sequences, around 60% seen once. Per the germline V gene, CDR1 is DFQATT and CDR2 is SNEGSKA (reference sequence). The length of the CDR3 is 14 residues. The sample was blood. The chain employs TRBV20-1 and TRBJ2-7; TRBD2 agrees at 7 bases. The source of this sequence is a girl aged 2 to 10 with multiple sclerosis. The chain's CDR3 is CSPRDPGGSYEQYF. In nucleotides, the CDR3 is TGCAGTCCTAGAGATCCGGGGGGCTCCTACGAGCAGTACTTC.